These 20 T cell receptor beta chains were all obtained from the same sample, sequenced in a study of T cell repertoires in cytomegalovirus infection. MiXCR, applied by TCRdb to the reads, yields one record per CDR3 protein. The sample has around 280,000 distinct CDR3 sequences, around 9.6% seen once. Sequences were obtained from PBMCs. The receptors stem from a human donor in good health (CMV status not recorded). Some clones in this sample may be carry-over from other donors' samples.

This clonotype was seen ten or more times. V is TRBV27 and J is TRBJ2-7, with D perhaps matching TRBD2 (6 bases). Germline CDR1 and CDR2: MNHEY and SMNVEV (reference sequence). The CDR3 has 13 residues. Trimming pared 7 bases from V and 2 bases from J, leaving 12 bases between. The CDR3 sequence is CASMRGGTYEQYF. The CDR3 DNA reads TGTGCCAGCATGCGGGGTGGAACCTACGAGCAGTACTTC.

This clonotype was observed a few times. V usage is TRBV20-1 and J usage is TRBJ2-5; 12 nucleotides align to TRBD2. In germline, CDR1 is DFQATT, CDR2 SNEGSKA (reference sequence). Losses at the gene ends were 0 bases for V and 5 bases for J; bases not matched to a gene: 7. The CDR3 consists of 16 residues. The CDR3 is CSARDLLAGGRETQYF. CDR3 bases: TGCAGTGCTAGAGATCTTCTAGCGGGGGGGCGGGAGACCCAGTACTTC.

This clonotype was detected ten times or more. The chain joins TRBV29-1 to TRBJ1-1, with D perhaps TRBD1 (6 bases). Germline loops: CDR1 SQVTM, CDR2 ANQGSEA. The CDR3 runs to 13 residues. V was cut by 2 bases and J by 3 bases, with 10 bases left in between. CDR3 amino acids: CSVETGWDTEAFF. CDR3 sequence (DNA): TGCAGCGTTGAAACAGGGTGGGACACTGAAGCTTTCTTT.

This clonotype was counted many times. The rearrangement uses TRBV28 and TRBJ1-1; unclear D gene. The CDR3 extends over 11 amino acids. CDR1 MDHEN and CDR2 SYDVKM come from the germline V gene. Trimming removed 5 bases from V and 5 bases from J, with 6 bases in between. For the CDR3, the DNA is TGTGCCAGCAGTATGGTGACTGAAGCTTTCTTT. Translating it yields CASSMVTEAFF.

In this sample, this clonotype turned up many times. V gene TRBV7-2 combines with J gene TRBJ2-3; D unclear. V was cut by 5 bases and J by 0 bases, with 12 bases left in between. This CDR3 is 15 amino acids long. Germline V gives CDR1 SGHTA, CDR2 FQGNSA. In DNA form, the CDR3 reads TGTGCCAGCAGCCCCCGAATGGCTAGCACAGATACGCAGTATTTT. This encodes CASSPRMASTDTQYF. The variable domain in full, with the rest retrieved from reference TRBV7-2 and TRBJ2-3, is GAGVSQSPSNKVTEKGKDVELRCDPISGHTALYWYRQSLGQGLEFLIYFQGNSAPDKSGLPSDRFSAERTGGSVSTLTIQRTQQEDSAVYLCASSPRMASTDTQYFGPGTRLTVL.

This clonotype was detected ten times or more. V gene TRBV20-1 combines with J gene TRBJ1-1, with TRBD1 matching over 10 bases. This CDR3 is 17 amino acids long. V lost 1 base and J lost 0; bases outside the gene matches: 8. Germline values: CDR1 DFQATT, CDR2 SNEGSKA (reference sequence). In nucleotides, the CDR3 is TGCAGTGCTAGAGGCGTAGGACAGGGGGTTTTGAACACTGAAGCTTTCTTT. Translating gives CSARGVGQGVLNTEAFF.

This clonotype was detected only a few times. This rearrangement joins TRBV20-1 to TRBJ2-7; 7 positions agree with TRBD1. The CDR3 has 12 amino acids. Per the germline V gene, CDR1 is DFQATT and CDR2 is SNEGSKA (reference sequence). Trimming cost V 7 bases and J 2 bases; bases outside gene matches: 5. CDR3: CSGTGQTYEQYV. The CDR3 DNA is TGCAGTGGGACAGGCCAAACCTACGAGCAGTACGTC.

This clonotype was recorded a few times. This rearrangement joins TRBV7-3 to TRBJ2-1; no firm D call. This CDR3 is built from 13 residues. The germline V and J ends were trimmed by 4 bases and 8 bases, with 12 bases remaining between them. The germline V gene encodes CDR1 SGHTA and CDR2 FQGTGA. The CDR3 DNA reads as TGTGCCAGCAGCTCCCATCCCTCGGATGAGCAGTTCTTC. Translation gives CASSSHPSDEQFF.

This chain links TRBV3-1 with TRBJ1-5; no definite D call. Trimming took off 2 bases at V and 4 bases at J, with 9 bases between the two ends. Germline V gene lookup returns CDR1 LGHDT and CDR2 YNNKEL (reference sequence). This CDR3 spans 14 amino acids. DNA of the CDR3: TGTGCCAGCAGCCAATACGGAGGGAATCAGCCCCAGCATTTT. Its protein is CASSQYGGNQPQHF.

This clonotype was observed many times. This chain's CDR3 is CASRRHSDGSYEQYF. The CDR3 region has the DNA TGTGCCAGCAGGCGACACTCGGATGGCTCTTACGAGCAGTACTTC. The genes are TRBV12-3 or TRBV12-4 and TRBJ2-7; D call uncertain. This CDR3 is built from 15 residues. Trimming removed 6 bases at V and 4 bases at J, with 19 bases between.

At least ten counts were recorded for this clonotype. A junction end diverges from the germline sequence, so it may reflect a read error. The gene calls are TRBV7-7 and TRBJ2-3; TRBD1 matches at 8 bases. Germline CDR1 and CDR2: SSHAT and FNYEAQ (reference sequence). The CDR3 length is 15 residues. The CDR3 here is CASSPARGPTDTQYF. In nucleotides, the CDR3 is TGTGCTAGCAGCCCAGCCAGGGGGCCGACAGATACGCAGTATTTT. The entire variable domain, with the rest obtained from reference TRBV7-7 and TRBJ2-3, is as follows: GAGVSQSPRYKVTKRGQDVTLRCDPISSHATLYWYQQALGQGPEFLTYFNYEAQPDKSGLPSDRFSAERPEGSISTLTIQRTEQRDSAMYRCASSPARGPTDTQYFGPGTRLTVL.

This clonotype was recorded many times. The chain joins TRBV7-2 to TRBJ2-3; either TRBD1 or TRBD2 may supply D (6 bases each). Per germline, CDR1 SGHTA and CDR2 FQGNSA. The CDR3 is 17 amino acids. Trimming left V 5 bases short and J 1 base short, with 19 bases between. CDR3 sequence reads: CASSARPGAGGTDTQYF. The CDR3 region has the DNA TGTGCCAGCAGCGCCCGCCCGGGGGCCGGTGGCACAGATACGCAGTATTTT.

The table lists this clonotype with many counts. The V and J genes are TRBV7-3 and TRBJ2-3; D is undetermined. The CDR3 contains 14 residues. The germline V gene encodes CDR1 SGHTA and CDR2 FQGTGA. Trimming stripped 4 bases from V and 2 bases from J, with 10 bases between. The CDR3 spells CASSSGQSTDTQYF. CDR3 nucleotide sequence: TGTGCCAGCAGCTCAGGCCAGTCCACAGATACGCAGTATTTT.

The table lists this clonotype with many counts. The chain couples TRBV2 to TRBJ2-3; 9 nucleotides agree with TRBD2. CDR1 and CDR2 (germline): SNHLY, FYNNEI. Unmatched junction bases numbered 11, after V lost 5 bases and J lost 2 bases. The CDR3 totals 17 residues. CDR3 nucleotides: TGTGCCAGCAGTACCCGGGGACTAGCTCCTATCACAGATACGCAGTATTTT. It encodes CASSTRGLAPITDTQYF.

The rearrangement uses TRBV29-1 and TRBJ1-1, with TRBD1 matching over 7 bases. After removal of 2 bases from V and 4 bases from J, the junction contained 7 bases not matched to a gene. CDR1 is SQVTM and CDR2 is ANQGSEA in the germline V gene. The CDR3 is 14 residues long. In DNA form, the CDR3 reads TGCAGCGTTGAAAGACAGGGCATGAGCACTGAAGCTTTCTTT. Its protein product is CSVERQGMSTEAFF. Full variable domain (outside the CDR3, taken from reference TRBV29-1 and TRBJ1-1): SAVISQKPSRDICQRGTSLTIQCQVDSQVTMMFWYRQQPGQSLTLIATANQGSEATYESGFVIDKFPISRPNLTFSTLTVSNMSPEDSSIYLCSVERQGMSTEAFFGQGTRLTVV.

This clonotype was counted ten times or more. V is TRBV3-1 and J is TRBJ1-3; D possibly corresponds to TRBD1 (5 bases). The V and J ends lost 0 bases and 0 bases respectively, with 21 bases between them. The length of the CDR3 is 20 residues. Germline V gene lookup returns CDR1 LGHDT and CDR2 YNNKEL (reference sequence). The CDR3 spells CASSQDRGSVFRDSGNTIYF. Here the CDR3 DNA reads TGTGCCAGCAGCCAAGACCGTGGATCTGTCTTCAGGGACTCTGGAAACACCATATATTTT.

This chain connects TRBV4-1 to TRBJ2-7; a weak D match, TRBD2 (5 bases). Germline-derived CDR1 and CDR2 are MGHRA and YSYEKL. Trimming took 2 bases from V and 2 from J, leaving 13 bases between them. The CDR3 has 15 residues. The CDR3 DNA is TGCGCCAGCAGCCAAATTGAAGCGGAGCCCTACGAGCAGTACTTC. Translation: CASSQIEAEPYEQYF.

This clonotype turned up a few times. This sequence joins TRBV14 and TRBJ2-2; the D is unclear. Germline CDR1 is SGHDN and CDR2 is FVKESK. Deletions cut 4 bases from V and 6 bases from J, with 9 bases between. The CDR3 has 13 residues. The CDR3 DNA is TGTGCCAGCAGCCGACTGGGGTCCGGGGAGCTGTTTTTT. Protein sequence: CASSRLGSGELFF. The entire variable domain, with the rest obtained from reference TRBV14 and TRBJ2-2, is as follows: EAGVTQFPSHSVIEKGQTVTLRCDPISGHDNLYWYRRVMGKEIKFLLHFVKESKQDESGMPNNRFLAERTGGTYSTLKVQPAELEDSGVYFCASSRLGSGELFFGEGSRLTVL.

This clonotype has ten or more counts. This chain uses TRBV5-6 with TRBJ2-7, with 7 bases lining up with TRBD1. CDR1 is SGHDT and CDR2 is YYEEEE in the germline V gene. The CDR3 contains 14 residues. V lost 4 bases to trimming and J lost 2 bases; unmatched junction nucleotides: 6. Here the CDR3 reads CASSETGMTYEQYV. The CDR3 bases are TGTGCCAGCAGCGAGACAGGGATGACCTACGAGCAGTACGTC.

This clonotype has ten or more counts. The rearrangement joins TRBV6-4 to TRBJ2-2; D possibly corresponds to TRBD2 (7 bases). V shed 10 bases and J shed 5 bases, with 17 bases lying between them. The CDR3 runs to 14 residues. The germline gives CDR1 MRHNA, CDR2 SNTAGT. The CDR3 coding sequence is TGTGCCACCGCGGGGGCACCGGGAACCGGGGAGCTGTTTTTT. It translates to CATAGAPGTGELFF.